A single sample is the source of the 4 T cell receptor beta chains below, sequenced in a study of identical twins. TCRdb called the 5' RACE reads again in MiXCR, with one record for every CDR3 protein. Of fewer than 500,000 distinct CDR3 sequences in the sample, 14% are singletons; the top ten hold about 0.94%. This sample also belongs to another study, concerning yellow fever vaccine responses in identical twins.

The material sequenced was CD4+ T cells sorted from blood. The receptors here all came from a woman aged 18-29 years in good health.

This clonotype has more than one count but fewer than ten. The V call is TRBV5-1, the J call TRBJ2-5, with TRBD2 as a possible D gene (6 bases). The germline V and J ends were trimmed by 2 bases and 1 base, with 12 bases remaining between them. The CDR3 loop spans 15 amino acids. Germline V gives CDR1 SGHRS, CDR2 YFSETQ. The CDR3 DNA reads as TGCGCCAGCAGCTTCCGGGAGCCGACCCAAGAGACCCAGTACTTC. Its translation: CASSFREPTQETQYF.

The chain couples TRBV28 to TRBJ2-7; D is perhaps TRBD1 (5 bases). The germline gives CDR1 MDHEN, CDR2 SYDVKM. Trimming shortened V by 6 bases and J by 3 bases, and 18 bases separated the two germline ends. CDR3 length: 15 amino acids. CDR3 DNA sequence: TGTGCCAGCAGGCCTACCCAGGGTGGGCGCTACGAGCAGTACTTC. Translated: CASRPTQGGRYEQYF.

This clonotype was seen a few times. The chain recombines TRBV9 with TRBJ2-1, with D possibly being TRBD1 (6 bases). The germline V and J ends were trimmed by 0 bases and 3 bases, with 16 bases remaining between them. CDR1 and CDR2 from the germline V gene are SGDLS and YYNGEE. This CDR3 is built from 17 residues. CDR3 in DNA: TGTGCCAGCAGCGTAGCTACAGGGTATAGTCTCTACAATGAGCAGTTCTTC. It specifies CASSVATGYSLYNEQFF. Variable domain in full (rest from reference TRBV9 and TRBJ2-1): DSGVTQTPKHLITATGQRVTLRCSPRSGDLSVYWYQQSLDQGLQFLIQYYNGEERAKGNILERFSAQQFPDLHSELNLSSLELGDSALYFCASSVATGYSLYNEQFFGPGTRLTVL.

V usage is TRBV27 and J usage is TRBJ1-2, with 7 nucleotides matching TRBD1. Germline CDR1 reads MNHEY; CDR2 reads SMNVEV (reference sequence). CDR3 length: 15 residues. After removal of 4 bases from V and 2 bases from J, the junction contained 7 bases not matched to a gene. The CDR3: CASSSTGTANYGYTF. The DNA of the CDR3 is TGTGCCAGCAGTTCAACCGGGACAGCGAACTATGGCTACACCTTC.